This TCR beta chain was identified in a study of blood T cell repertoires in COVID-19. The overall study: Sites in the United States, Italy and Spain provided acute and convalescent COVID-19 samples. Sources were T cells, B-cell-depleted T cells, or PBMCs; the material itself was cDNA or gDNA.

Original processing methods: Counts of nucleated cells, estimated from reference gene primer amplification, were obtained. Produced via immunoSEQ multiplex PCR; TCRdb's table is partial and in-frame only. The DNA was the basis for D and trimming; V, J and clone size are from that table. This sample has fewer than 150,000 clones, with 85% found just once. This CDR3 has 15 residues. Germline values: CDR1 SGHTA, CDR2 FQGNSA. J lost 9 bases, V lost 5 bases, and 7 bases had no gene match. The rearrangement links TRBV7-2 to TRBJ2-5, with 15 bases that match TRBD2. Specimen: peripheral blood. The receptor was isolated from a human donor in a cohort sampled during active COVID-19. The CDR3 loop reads CASSPGLAGGQAQYF. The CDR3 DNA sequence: TGTGCCAGCAGCCCGGGACTAGCGGGGGGCCAGGCCCAGTACTTC.